Listed below are T cell receptor beta chains from one sample, sequenced in a study of radiotherapy plus CTLA-4 blockade in lung cancer. Here immunoSEQ multiplex PCR was the method, and the copy in TCRdb shows in-frame clones only, minus some. Found here are roughly 90,000 clones, 55% to 75% of them singletons; the top ten hold about 14%. The sample here was peripheral blood, taken from a patient treated with radiotherapy plus ipilimumab. These receptors were collected from a human donor with non-small cell lung cancer that progressed on radiotherapy plus ipilimumab. Both conserved end residues are part of each CDR3. Each record gives: J gene, V gene, clone size, D gene, CDR3 protein, CDR3 DNA. A D gene is named only where the DNA matches it firmly. Some rows have no size entry. The others give once, few or many, or a class for an expanded clone.

TRBJ2-2 | TRBV11-2 | few | - | CASTEGGSGELFF | TGTGCCAGCACCGAGGGGGGGTCCGGGGAGCTGTTTTTT
TRBJ1-6 | TRBV9 | - | - | CASSVATGDLSPLHF | TGTGCCAGCAGCGTAGCCACAGGCGACTTATCACCCCTCCACTTT
TRBJ1-4 | TRBV11-1 | few | - | CASSGQGREKLFF | TGTGCCAGCAGCGGGCAGGGGCGTGAAAAACTGTTTTTT
TRBJ2-1 | TRBV4-2 | - | - | CASSQDPSETKQFF | TGTGCCAGCAGCCAAGATCCGAGTGAGACAAAGCAGTTCTTC
TRBJ1-5 | TRBV28 | few | - | CASSLLGEEGQPQHF | TGTGCCAGCAGTTTACTGGGGGAGGAGGGTCAGCCCCAGCATTTT
TRBJ1-3 | TRBV7-6 | - | TRBD1 | CASSPTGQLFGNTIYF | TGTGCCAGCAGCCCTACGGGACAGCTCTTTGGAAACACCATATATTTT
TRBJ1-2 | TRBV11-2 | - | TRBD1 | CASSQEGTGGEGYTF | TGTGCCAGCAGCCAAGAGGGGACAGGGGGCGAGGGCTACACCTTC
TRBJ2-7 | TRBV29-1 | - | TRBD1 | CSAKGQLYEQYF | TGCAGCGCTAAGGGACAGCTCTACGAGCAGTACTTC
TRBJ1-1 | TRBV28 | - | - | CASSFQGTEAFF | TGTGCCAGCAGTTTCCAGGGCACTGAAGCTTTCTTT
TRBJ2-1 | TRBV9 | - | TRBD2 | CASSPRTSGGGNNEQFF | TGTGCCAGCAGCCCACGGACTAGCGGGGGGGGTAACAATGAGCAGTTCTTC
TRBJ1-1 | TRBV27 | few | - | CASSFDTGSEAFF | TGTGCCAGCAGTTTTGATACGGGTTCGGAAGCTTTCTTT
TRBJ1-4 | TRBV7-7 | - | TRBD1 | CASSLGTGRNEKLFF | TGTGCCAGCAGCTTAGGGACAGGGAGAAATGAAAAACTGTTTTTT
TRBJ2-5 | TRBV9 | - | - | CASSVIGGQGTQYF | TGTGCCAGCAGCGTAATCGGGGGCCAAGGGACCCAGTACTTC
TRBJ2-5 | TRBV29-1 | - | TRBD1 | CSVGWDRGRETQYF | TGCAGCGTGGGGTGGGACAGGGGGCGAGAGACCCAGTACTTC
TRBJ2-1 | TRBV4-1 | - | - | CASSPEGRANEQFF | TGCGCCAGCAGCCCCGAGGGGCGAGCCAATGAGCAGTTCTTC
TRBJ1-1 | TRBV19 | - | - | CATTGTLNTEAFF | TGTGCCACCACCGGGACGCTCAACACTGAAGCTTTCTTT
TRBJ2-7 | TRBV5-1 | few | - | CASSLAGRLNEQYF | TGCGCCAGCAGCTTGGCAGGCAGGCTCAACGAGCAGTACTTC
TRBJ1-2 | TRBV7-8 | - | - | CASSPTVNYGYTF | TGTGCCAGCAGCCCGACAGTTAACTATGGCTACACCTTC
TRBJ2-3 | TRBV6-5 | - | - | CASSYSVKGDTQYF | TGTGCCAGCAGTTACTCGGTCAAAGGAGATACGCAGTATTTT
TRBJ2-1 | TRBV10-3 | - | TRBD1 | CAISRDSRYDEQFF | TGTGCCATCAGCCGGGACAGCCGCTACGATGAGCAGTTCTTC
TRBJ2-5 | TRBV5-6 | - | - | CASSWTAQETQYF | TGTGCCAGCAGCTGGACAGCCCAAGAGACCCAGTACTTC
TRBJ2-3 | TRBV6-1 | few | TRBD2 | CASSVRGRGTDTQYF | TGTGCCAGCAGTGTGCGCGGGAGAGGGACAGATACGCAGTATTTT
TRBJ2-3 | TRBV4-3 | - | - | CASSQDPLVDTQYF | TGCGCCAGCAGCCAAGATCCCCTAGTGGATACGCAGTATTTT
TRBJ2-7 | TRBV6-9 | - | - | CASSYTQGFSYEQYF | TGTGCCAGCAGTTACACTCAGGGCTTCTCCTACGAGCAGTACTTC
TRBJ1-2 | TRBV5-1 | - | - | CASSLDSGYTF | TGCGCCAGCAGCTTGGACTCGGGCTACACCTTC
TRBJ2-2 | TRBV7-3 | few | - | CASSLNGAGELFF | TGTGCCAGCAGCTTAAATGGGGCCGGGGAGCTGTTTTTT
TRBJ1-1 | TRBV5-1 | once | - | CASSFLQGGTEAFF | TGCGCCAGCAGCTTCTTACAGGGAGGAACTGAAGCTTTCTTT
TRBJ2-7 | TRBV2 | - | - | CASSGQAYEQYF | TGTGCCAGCAGTGGACAAGCCTACGAGCAGTACTTC
TRBJ1-1 | TRBV5-1 | - | - | CASSLGQLMNTEAFF | TGCGCCAGCAGCTTGGGACAGCTGATGAACACTGAAGCTTTCTTT
TRBJ2-1 | TRBV11-2 | - | TRBD2 | CASSPLAGGVDEQFF | TGTGCCAGCAGCCCCCTAGCGGGAGGCGTCGATGAGCAGTTCTTC
TRBJ2-2 | TRBV2 | - | TRBD2 | CASTVSGGATGELFF | TGTGCCAGCACGGTTAGCGGGGGGGCCACCGGGGAGCTGTTTTTT